The source of this T cell receptor beta chain is a study of cytomegalovirus exposure and HLA in healthy donors. Study-wide context: Prior work identified more than 90 million unique TCR beta sequences in around 170 million T cells. Most donors, around 81% of a few hundred genotyped, fell in the Caucasian-associated ancestry cluster. Whole-study findings and limits: It was shown in a later analysis that HLA-associated TCR beta chains were more clonally expanded than other, equally common chains.

Germline CDR1 LGHNA, CDR2 YSLEER. The CDR3 contains 13 residues. V was clipped by 0 bases and J by 2 bases, with 5 bases between them. With respect to this clone: Its specificity is not known.

The primer mix had 60 Vbeta and 13 Jbeta primers. The repertoire was sequenced with immunoSEQ multiplex PCR; TCRdb's copy has only in-frame clones and lacks some. The table has roughly 150,000 clones, less than 90% seen once. The sequence derives from a boy younger than 10 in good health and CMV-seronegative. The material sequenced was PBMCs. This chain uses TRBV4-3 with TRBJ2-7; D is unresolved. The CDR3 DNA sequence: TGCGCCAGCAGCCAAGATCTACCCTACGAGCAGTACTTC. Its translation: CASSQDLPYEQYF.